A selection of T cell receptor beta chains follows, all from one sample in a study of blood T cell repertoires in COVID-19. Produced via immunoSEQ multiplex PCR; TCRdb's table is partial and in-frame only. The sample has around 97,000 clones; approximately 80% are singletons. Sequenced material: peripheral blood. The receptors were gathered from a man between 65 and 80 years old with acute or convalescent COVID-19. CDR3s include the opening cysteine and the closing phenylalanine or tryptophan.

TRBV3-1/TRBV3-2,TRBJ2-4,CASSSTGGKNIQYF
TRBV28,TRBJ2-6,CASSFRQGLAGANVLTF
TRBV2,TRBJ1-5,CASSGTVRSSNQPQHF
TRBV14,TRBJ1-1,CASSFKNGEAFF
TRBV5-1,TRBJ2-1,CASSLAPAGGYNEQFF
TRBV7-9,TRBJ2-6,CASSQDPGTSSSGANVLTF
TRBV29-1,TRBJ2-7,CSVGTGSYEQYF
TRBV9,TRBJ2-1,CASSAPSGGYNEQFF
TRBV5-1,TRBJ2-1,CASSLLGLAGTSSYNEQFF
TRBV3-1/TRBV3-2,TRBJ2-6,CASRILQSSGANVLTF
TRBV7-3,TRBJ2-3,CASSLKGSGDYPNTQYF
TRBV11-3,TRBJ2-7,CASSLERFNYEQYF
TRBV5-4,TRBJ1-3,CASSPGGQGGNTIYF
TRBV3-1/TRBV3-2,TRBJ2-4,CASSQRQGRIVKNIQYF
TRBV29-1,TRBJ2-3,CSVHLSASGRPDTQYF
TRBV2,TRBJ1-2,CASRQGDGYTF
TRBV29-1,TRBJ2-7,CSVERGDRNFF